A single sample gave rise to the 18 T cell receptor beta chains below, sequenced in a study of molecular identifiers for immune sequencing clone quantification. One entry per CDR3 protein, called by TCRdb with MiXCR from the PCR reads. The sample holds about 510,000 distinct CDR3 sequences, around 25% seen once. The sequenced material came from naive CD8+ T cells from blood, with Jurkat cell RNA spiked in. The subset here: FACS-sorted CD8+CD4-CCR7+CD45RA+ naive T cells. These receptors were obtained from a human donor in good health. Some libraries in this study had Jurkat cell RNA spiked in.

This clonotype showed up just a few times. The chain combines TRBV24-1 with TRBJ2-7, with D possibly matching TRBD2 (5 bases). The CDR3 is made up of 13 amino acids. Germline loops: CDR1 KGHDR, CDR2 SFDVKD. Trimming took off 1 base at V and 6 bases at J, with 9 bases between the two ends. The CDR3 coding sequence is TGTGCCACCAGTGATTTTTCTCGGGGCGAGCAGTACTTC. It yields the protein CATSDFSRGEQYF.

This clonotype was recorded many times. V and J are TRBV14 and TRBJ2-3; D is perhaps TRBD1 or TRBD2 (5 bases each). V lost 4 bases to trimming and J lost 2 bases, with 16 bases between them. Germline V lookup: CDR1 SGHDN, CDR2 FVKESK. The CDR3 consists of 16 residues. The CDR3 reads CASSPTPRGPTDTQYF. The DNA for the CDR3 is TGTGCCAGCAGCCCCACACCGAGGGGTCCCACAGATACGCAGTATTTT.

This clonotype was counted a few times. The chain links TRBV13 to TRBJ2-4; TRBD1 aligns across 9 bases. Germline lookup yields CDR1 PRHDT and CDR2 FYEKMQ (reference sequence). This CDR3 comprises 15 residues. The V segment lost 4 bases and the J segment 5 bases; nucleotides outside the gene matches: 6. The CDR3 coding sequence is TGTGCCAGCAGCTCCAAGGGACAGGGCCAAAACATTCAGTACTTC. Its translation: CASSSKGQGQNIQYF.

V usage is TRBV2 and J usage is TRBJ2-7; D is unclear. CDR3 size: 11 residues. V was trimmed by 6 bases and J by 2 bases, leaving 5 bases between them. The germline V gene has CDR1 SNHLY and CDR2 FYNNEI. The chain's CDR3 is CASRSAYEQYF. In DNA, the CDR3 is TGTGCCAGCAGGTCGGCCTACGAGCAGTACTTC.

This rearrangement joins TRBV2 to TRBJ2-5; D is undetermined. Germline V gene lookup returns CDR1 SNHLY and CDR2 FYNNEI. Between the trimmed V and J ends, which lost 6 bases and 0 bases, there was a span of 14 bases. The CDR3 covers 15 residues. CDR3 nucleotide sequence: TGTGCCAGCAGAGATTACTCCCGCTACCAAGAGACCCAGTACTTC. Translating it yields CASRDYSRYQETQYF.

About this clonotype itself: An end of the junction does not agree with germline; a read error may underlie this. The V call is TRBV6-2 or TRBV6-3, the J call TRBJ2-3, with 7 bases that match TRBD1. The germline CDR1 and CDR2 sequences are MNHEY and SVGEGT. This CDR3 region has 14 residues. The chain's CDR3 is CARSGQTSTDTQDF. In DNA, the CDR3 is TGTGCCCGCTCGGGACAGACGAGCACAGATACGCAGGATTTT.

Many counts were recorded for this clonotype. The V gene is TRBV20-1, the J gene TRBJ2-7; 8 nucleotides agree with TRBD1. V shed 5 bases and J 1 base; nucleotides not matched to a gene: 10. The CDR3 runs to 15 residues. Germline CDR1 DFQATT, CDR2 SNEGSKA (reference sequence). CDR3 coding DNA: TGCAGTGCTCTTATGACCGGGACAGGATCCTACGAGCAGTACTTC. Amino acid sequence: CSALMTGTGSYEQYF.

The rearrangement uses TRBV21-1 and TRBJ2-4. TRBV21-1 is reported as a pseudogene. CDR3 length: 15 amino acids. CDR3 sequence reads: CAGSFRTSHQNIQYF. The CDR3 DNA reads TGTGCCGGCAGCTTTCGGACTAGTCACCAAAACATTCAGTACTTC.

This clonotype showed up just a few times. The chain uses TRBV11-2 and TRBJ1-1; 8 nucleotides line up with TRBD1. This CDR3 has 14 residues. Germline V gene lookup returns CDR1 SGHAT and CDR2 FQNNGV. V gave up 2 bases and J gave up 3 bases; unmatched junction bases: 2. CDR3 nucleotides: TGTGCCAGCAGCTTATGGACAGGGCACACTGAAGCTTTCTTT. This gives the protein CASSLWTGHTEAFF.

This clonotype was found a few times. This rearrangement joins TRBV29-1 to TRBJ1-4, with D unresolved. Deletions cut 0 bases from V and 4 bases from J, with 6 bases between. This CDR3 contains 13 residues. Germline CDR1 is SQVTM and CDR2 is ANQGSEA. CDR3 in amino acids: CSVEERDNEKLFF. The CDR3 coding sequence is TGCAGCGTTGAAGAGAGGGATAATGAAAAACTGTTTTTT.

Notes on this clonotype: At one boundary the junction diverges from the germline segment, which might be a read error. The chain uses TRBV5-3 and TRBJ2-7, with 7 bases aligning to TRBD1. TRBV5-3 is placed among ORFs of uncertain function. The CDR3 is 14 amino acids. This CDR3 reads CASSLGDSHYEQYF. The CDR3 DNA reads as TGTGCCAGCAGCTTAGGGGACAGCCACTACGAGCAGTACTTC.

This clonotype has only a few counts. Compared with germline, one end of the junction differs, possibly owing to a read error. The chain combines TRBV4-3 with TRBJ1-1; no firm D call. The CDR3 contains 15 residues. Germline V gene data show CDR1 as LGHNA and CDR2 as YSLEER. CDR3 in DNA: TGCGCCAGCGGCCAAGATTCTCTAGTGAACACTGAAGCTTTCTTT. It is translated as CASGQDSLVNTEAFF.

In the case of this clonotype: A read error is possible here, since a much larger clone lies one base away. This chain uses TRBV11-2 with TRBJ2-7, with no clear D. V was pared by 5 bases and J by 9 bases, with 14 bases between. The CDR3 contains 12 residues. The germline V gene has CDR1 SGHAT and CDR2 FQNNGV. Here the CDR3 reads CASSPRLSAQYF. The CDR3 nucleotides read TGTGCCAGCAGCCCAAGATTGTCCGCGCAGTACTTC.

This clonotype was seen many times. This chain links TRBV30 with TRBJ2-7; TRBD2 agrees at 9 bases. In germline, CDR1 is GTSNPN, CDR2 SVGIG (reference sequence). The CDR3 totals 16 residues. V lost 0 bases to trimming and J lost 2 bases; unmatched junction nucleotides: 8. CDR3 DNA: TGTGCCTGGAGTGTACGGGTCGGCGGGAGGGCCTACGAGCAGTACTTC. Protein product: CAWSVRVGGRAYEQYF.

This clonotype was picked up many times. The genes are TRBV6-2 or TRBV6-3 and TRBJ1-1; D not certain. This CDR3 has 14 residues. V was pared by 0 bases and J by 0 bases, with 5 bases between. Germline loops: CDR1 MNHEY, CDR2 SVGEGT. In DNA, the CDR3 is TGTGCCAGCAGTTACTCACACCTGAACACTGAAGCTTTCTTT. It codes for CASSYSHLNTEAFF.

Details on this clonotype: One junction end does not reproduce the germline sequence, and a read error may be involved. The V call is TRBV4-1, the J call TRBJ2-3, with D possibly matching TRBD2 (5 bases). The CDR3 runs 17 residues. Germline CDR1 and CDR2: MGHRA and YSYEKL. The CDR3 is CASRQDFSGRRTDTQYF. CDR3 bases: TGCGCCAGCAGACAAGATTTTTCGGGGAGAAGGACAGATACGCAGTATTTT.

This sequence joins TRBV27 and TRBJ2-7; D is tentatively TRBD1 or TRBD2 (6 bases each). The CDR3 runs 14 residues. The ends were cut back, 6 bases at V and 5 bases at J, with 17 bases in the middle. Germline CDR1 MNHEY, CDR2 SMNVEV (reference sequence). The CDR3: CASRLNVGGHEQYF. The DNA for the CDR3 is TGTGCCAGCAGGCTGAACGTGGGGGGCCACGAGCAGTACTTC.

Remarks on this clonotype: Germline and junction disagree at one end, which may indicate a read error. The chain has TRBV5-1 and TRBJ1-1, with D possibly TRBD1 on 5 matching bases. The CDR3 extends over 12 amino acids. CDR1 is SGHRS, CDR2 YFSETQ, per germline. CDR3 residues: CASSLWGTKAFF. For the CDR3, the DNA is TGCGCCAGCAGCTTGTGGGGCACTAAAGCTTTCTTT.